These T cell receptor beta chains were read from a single sample in a study of T cells in Graves' hyperthyroidism and ophthalmopathy. TCRdb re-called the multiplex PCR reads through MiXCR, storing one row per CDR3 protein. The table lists hundreds of thousands of distinct CDR3 sequences, 15% to 19% of them singletons. The sample consisted of blood. The receptor source for this set is a woman aged 18-29 years with Graves' hyperthyroidism. The CDR3 runs from the conserved cysteine through the conserved F or W. Each record gives: V gene, D gene, clone size, J gene, CDR3 DNA, CDR3 protein. The D gene is left open where the match is weak. Some rows have no size entry. The others give once, few or many, or a class for an expanded clone.

V gene: TRBV10-3
D gene: TRBD1
clone size: -
J gene: TRBJ1-2
CDR3 DNA: TGTGCCATCAGAACAGGGGAGCTGGGAGGCTACACCTTC
CDR3 protein: CAIRTGELGGYTF

V gene: TRBV7-6
D gene: -
clone size: few
J gene: TRBJ1-4
CDR3 DNA: TGTGCCAGCAGCTTAGTGCAGGGGCTCGCAGCTAATGAAAAACTGTTTTTT
CDR3 protein: CASSLVQGLAANEKLFF

V gene: TRBV19
D gene: -
clone size: -
J gene: TRBJ1-4
CDR3 DNA: TGTGCCAGTAGGGGGCGAGGAGAAAAACTGTTTTTT
CDR3 protein: CASRGRGEKLFF

V gene: TRBV7-2
D gene: -
clone size: many
J gene: TRBJ1-1
CDR3 DNA: TGTGCCAGCAGCTTAGCTACGGGGGGGGGGACTGAAGCTTTCTTT
CDR3 protein: CASSLATGGGTEAFF

V gene: TRBV5-1
D gene: -
clone size: few
J gene: TRBJ2-2
CDR3 DNA: TGCGCCAGCAGCATCTTACAGGACACCGGGGAGCTGTTTTTT
CDR3 protein: CASSILQDTGELFF

V gene: TRBV6-1
D gene: -
clone size: few
J gene: TRBJ2-2
CDR3 DNA: TGTGCCAGCAGTGTCCTGTCGTCCAATCAGGGGGAGCTGTTTTTT
CDR3 protein: CASSVLSSNQGELFF

V gene: TRBV28
D gene: -
clone size: many
J gene: TRBJ2-2
CDR3 DNA: TGTGCCAGCAGTTTCTCTCGGGGCACCGGGGAGCTGTTTTTT
CDR3 protein: CASSFSRGTGELFF

V gene: TRBV28
D gene: TRBD2
clone size: few
J gene: TRBJ2-2
CDR3 DNA: TGTGCCAGCAGTTTGTCTAGCGGGAGGGTCGACACCGGGGAGCTGTTTTTT
CDR3 protein: CASSLSSGRVDTGELFF

V gene: TRBV7-9
D gene: -
clone size: -
J gene: TRBJ2-3
CDR3 DNA: TGTGCCAGCAGCGCGCGACAGCTACCTCGGGAGACTAGCACAGATACGCAGTATTTT
CDR3 protein: CASSARQLPRETSTDTQYF

V gene: TRBV6-1
D gene: -
clone size: -
J gene: TRBJ1-6
CDR3 DNA: TGTGCCAGCGCTGGGAGCTCACCCCTCCACTTT
CDR3 protein: CASAGSSPLHF

V gene: TRBV28
D gene: -
clone size: few
J gene: TRBJ2-2
CDR3 DNA: TGTGCCACGGGGGACAGCAACACCGGGGAGCTGTTTTTT
CDR3 protein: CATGDSNTGELFF

V gene: TRBV20-1
D gene: TRBD2
clone size: -
J gene: TRBJ2-3
CDR3 DNA: TGCAGTGCTTCTCACTCTAGCGGGAGGGGCGGCACAGATACGCAGTATTTT
CDR3 protein: CSASHSSGRGGTDTQYF

V gene: TRBV20-1
D gene: -
clone size: -
J gene: TRBJ1-6
CDR3 DNA: TGCAGTGCTAGTGGCCCGGCGGGATCGAGTTCACCCCTCCACTTT
CDR3 protein: CSASGPAGSSSPLHF

V gene: TRBV5-1
D gene: -
clone size: -
J gene: TRBJ1-3
CDR3 DNA: TGCGCCAGCAGCTTGGGTCACTCATACAACTCTGGAAACACCATATATTTT
CDR3 protein: CASSLGHSYNSGNTIYF

V gene: TRBV6-1
D gene: TRBD2
clone size: -
J gene: TRBJ2-1
CDR3 DNA: TGTGCCAGCAGCGACCAGCGGGGGAGCTCCTACAATGAGCAGTTCTTC
CDR3 protein: CASSDQRGSSYNEQFF

V gene: TRBV9
D gene: -
clone size: -
J gene: TRBJ2-1
CDR3 DNA: TGTGCCAGCAGCCCGGGGGCCCTGGGCCACAATGAGCAGTTCTTC
CDR3 protein: CASSPGALGHNEQFF

V gene: TRBV29-1
D gene: TRBD2
clone size: few
J gene: TRBJ2-7
CDR3 DNA: TGCAGCGTTCTAAATAGCGGGAGCTCCTACGAGCAGTACTTC
CDR3 protein: CSVLNSGSSYEQYF

V gene: TRBV29-1
D gene: -
clone size: many
J gene: TRBJ1-3
CDR3 DNA: TGCAGCGTTGTCGATAGCTTCCGATCCTCTGGAAACACCATATATTTT
CDR3 protein: CSVVDSFRSSGNTIYF

V gene: TRBV12-3/TRBV12-4
D gene: -
clone size: many
J gene: TRBJ2-7
CDR3 DNA: TGTGCCAGCAGTTTAGGGTACGAGCAGTACTTC
CDR3 protein: CASSLGYEQYF

V gene: TRBV12-3/TRBV12-4
D gene: -
clone size: many
J gene: TRBJ2-7
CDR3 DNA: TGTGCCAGCAGTTTAGGCGTTAGCGCCTACGAGCAGTACTTC
CDR3 protein: CASSLGVSAYEQYF

V gene: TRBV12-3/TRBV12-4
D gene: TRBD1
clone size: few
J gene: TRBJ2-3
CDR3 DNA: TGTGCCAGCAGTCAGACGGGACAGGGGAGGGGAGATACGCAGTATTTT
CDR3 protein: CASSQTGQGRGDTQYF

V gene: TRBV6-1
D gene: -
clone size: few
J gene: TRBJ1-1
CDR3 DNA: TGTGCCAGCACCCAGGACAGTATGAACACTGAAGCTTTCTTT
CDR3 protein: CASTQDSMNTEAFF

V gene: TRBV7-3
D gene: -
clone size: -
J gene: TRBJ2-2
CDR3 DNA: TGTGCCAGCAGCTTATACGGTTACACCGGGGAGCTGTTTTTT
CDR3 protein: CASSLYGYTGELFF

V gene: TRBV12-3/TRBV12-4
D gene: -
clone size: many
J gene: TRBJ2-7
CDR3 DNA: TGTGCCAGCAGTTTAGGACTGGGGGCTTACGAGCAGTACTTC
CDR3 protein: CASSLGLGAYEQYF

V gene: TRBV6-1
D gene: -
clone size: many
J gene: TRBJ1-4
CDR3 DNA: TGTGCCAGCAGTGGAAGGCTGACAGTCTCGGCGGAAAAACTGTTTTTT
CDR3 protein: CASSGRLTVSAEKLFF

V gene: TRBV20-1
D gene: -
clone size: few
J gene: TRBJ2-7
CDR3 DNA: TGCAGTGCTAGACTGACAAAAAACCCCGAGCAGTACTTC
CDR3 protein: CSARLTKNPEQYF

V gene: TRBV28
D gene: -
clone size: -
J gene: TRBJ1-6
CDR3 DNA: TGTGCCAGCAGGTGGGGGGGCTATAATTCACCCCTCCACTTT
CDR3 protein: CASRWGGYNSPLHF

V gene: TRBV28
D gene: TRBD1
clone size: many
J gene: TRBJ2-3
CDR3 DNA: TGTGCCAGCAGCCGCCGAGTTGTCAGGGGGCTGTCCCCAGATACGCAGTATTTT
CDR3 protein: CASSRRVVRGLSPDTQYF

V gene: TRBV20-1
D gene: -
clone size: many
J gene: TRBJ1-2
CDR3 DNA: TGCAGTGTTACGGGGGGGGACTATGGCTACACCTTC
CDR3 protein: CSVTGGDYGYTF

V gene: TRBV7-9
D gene: TRBD1
clone size: many
J gene: TRBJ2-7
CDR3 DNA: TGTGCCAGCAGCCCGCGGGACAGGGAGTTTTACGAGCAGTACTTC
CDR3 protein: CASSPRDREFYEQYF

V gene: TRBV11-2
D gene: -
clone size: many
J gene: TRBJ2-7
CDR3 DNA: TGTGCCAGCAGCTTAGAGCCCCTCCACGAGCAGTACTTC
CDR3 protein: CASSLEPLHEQYF

V gene: TRBV7-6
D gene: -
clone size: -
J gene: TRBJ2-6
CDR3 DNA: TGTGCCAGCAGCCCCACCAGCTCTGGGGCCAACGTCCTGACTTTC
CDR3 protein: CASSPTSSGANVLTF

V gene: TRBV27
D gene: -
clone size: many
J gene: TRBJ1-2
CDR3 DNA: TGTGCCAGCAGTTCAAGTATAAACTATGGCTACACCTTC
CDR3 protein: CASSSSINYGYTF

V gene: TRBV7-2
D gene: TRBD1
clone size: -
J gene: TRBJ1-6
CDR3 DNA: TGTGCCAGCAGCACCGGTAGACAGGGGTTGATGGATTCACCCCTCCACTTT
CDR3 protein: CASSTGRQGLMDSPLHF

V gene: TRBV5-4
D gene: TRBD1
clone size: -
J gene: TRBJ2-3
CDR3 DNA: TGTGCCACCGGAGGGGGACAGGGGGCAGATACGCAGTATTTT
CDR3 protein: CATGGGQGADTQYF

V gene: TRBV11-2
D gene: TRBD2
clone size: -
J gene: TRBJ2-3
CDR3 DNA: TGTGCCAGCAGCTTAGAGGCTAGCGGGGGGGGCACAGATACGCAGTATTTT
CDR3 protein: CASSLEASGGGTDTQYF

V gene: TRBV5-6
D gene: -
clone size: many
J gene: TRBJ1-1
CDR3 DNA: TGTGCCAGCAGCTTGGGATACCAAGAGAACACTGAAGCTTTCTTT
CDR3 protein: CASSLGYQENTEAFF

V gene: TRBV20-1
D gene: -
clone size: many
J gene: TRBJ2-7
CDR3 DNA: TGCAGTGCTGAGGGCAGCTCCTACGAGCAGTACTTC
CDR3 protein: CSAEGSSYEQYF

V gene: TRBV12-3/TRBV12-4
D gene: TRBD1
clone size: few
J gene: TRBJ1-2
CDR3 DNA: TGTGCCAGCACCCGGACAGGGGTTGGCTACACCTTC
CDR3 protein: CASTRTGVGYTF

V gene: TRBV20-1
D gene: TRBD2
clone size: many
J gene: TRBJ2-1
CDR3 DNA: TGCAGTGCCCCGCGCGGGAGGGTCGGGTCCTACAATGAGCAGTTCTTC
CDR3 protein: CSAPRGRVGSYNEQFF

V gene: TRBV19
D gene: TRBD1
clone size: few
J gene: TRBJ2-1
CDR3 DNA: TGTGCCAGTAGTATAGGACAGGGGGGATACAATGAGCAGTTCTTC
CDR3 protein: CASSIGQGGYNEQFF